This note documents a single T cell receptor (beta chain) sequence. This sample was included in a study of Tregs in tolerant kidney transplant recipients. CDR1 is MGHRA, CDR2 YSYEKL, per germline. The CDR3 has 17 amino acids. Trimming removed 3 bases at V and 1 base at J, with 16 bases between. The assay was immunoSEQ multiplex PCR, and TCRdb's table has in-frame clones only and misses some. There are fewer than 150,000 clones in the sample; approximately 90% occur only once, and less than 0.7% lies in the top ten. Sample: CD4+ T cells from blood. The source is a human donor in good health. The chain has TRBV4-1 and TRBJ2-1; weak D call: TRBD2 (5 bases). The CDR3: CASSHLKTRKSYNEQFF. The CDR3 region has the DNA TGCGCCAGCAGCCACCTTAAAACTAGAAAGTCCTACAATGAGCAGTTCTTC.